This is a list of T cell receptor beta chains from one sample in a study of regulatory T cells in long-lasting Graves disease. In TCRdb, the multiplex PCR reads were re-called with MiXCR into one record per CDR3 protein. This table holds 600,000 to 800,000 distinct CDR3 sequences, approximately 31% found once. The sample here was peripheral blood mononuclear cells (PBMCs), taken when the disease was refractory, from a patient treated with antithyroid drugs. These TCRs come from a female donor with Graves disease. Each CDR3 is given with its conserved first and last residue. A D gene is named only where the DNA matches it firmly. Clone size is shown for a subset of rows, as once, few, many or a class of expanded clone.

v_call: TRBV7-9; clone_size: many; j_call: TRBJ2-7; d_call: -; cdr3_nt: TGTGCCAGCAGCTTCACCGGGACAACCTACGAGCAGTACTTC; cdr3_aa: CASSFTGTTYEQYF
v_call: TRBV7-9; clone_size: -; j_call: TRBJ2-2; d_call: -; cdr3_nt: TGTGCCAGCATTCGGGACACCGGGGAGCTGTTTTTT; cdr3_aa: CASIRDTGELFF
v_call: TRBV2; clone_size: many; j_call: TRBJ1-4; d_call: -; cdr3_nt: TGTGCCAGCAGGATAGAGGGGGCAACTAATGAAAAACTGTTTTTT; cdr3_aa: CASRIEGATNEKLFF
v_call: TRBV13; clone_size: few; j_call: TRBJ1-3; d_call: -; cdr3_nt: TGTGCCAGCAGTGGGGGTTACTCTGGAAACACCATATATTTT; cdr3_aa: CASSGGYSGNTIYF
v_call: TRBV28; clone_size: many; j_call: TRBJ1-5; d_call: -; cdr3_nt: TGTGCCAGCAGCGTAAATCAGCCCCAGCATTTT; cdr3_aa: CASSVNQPQHF
v_call: TRBV6-1; clone_size: -; j_call: TRBJ2-6; d_call: -; cdr3_nt: TGTGCCAGCAGGGGGAGCGGAGTGGAGAGCTCTGGGGCCAACGTCCTGACTTTC; cdr3_aa: CASRGSGVESSGANVLTF
v_call: TRBV7-9; clone_size: many; j_call: TRBJ2-5; d_call: -; cdr3_nt: TGTGCCAGCAGCCCCGGGGTCCGGGAGAGTGGGGAGACCCAGTACTTC; cdr3_aa: CASSPGVRESGETQYF
v_call: TRBV7-9; clone_size: -; j_call: TRBJ2-7; d_call: TRBD2; cdr3_nt: TGTGCCAGCAGCAATGGACTAGCGGGAAAGTACGAGCAGTACTTC; cdr3_aa: CASSNGLAGKYEQYF
v_call: TRBV5-1; clone_size: many; j_call: TRBJ1-2; d_call: -; cdr3_nt: TGCGCCAGCAGCCTATATCAGGGTGGACGGGATGGCTACACCTTC; cdr3_aa: CASSLYQGGRDGYTF
v_call: TRBV20-1; clone_size: -; j_call: TRBJ2-7; d_call: -; cdr3_nt: TGCAGTGCTAGAGCGCGCACGTCCCTTCGGTACGAGCAGTACTTC; cdr3_aa: CSARARTSLRYEQYF
v_call: TRBV12-3/TRBV12-4; clone_size: many; j_call: TRBJ2-5; d_call: TRBD2; cdr3_nt: TGTGCCAGCAGCTTAGCGGGATTCAGCCAAGAGACCCAGTACTTC; cdr3_aa: CASSLAGFSQETQYF
v_call: TRBV4-1; clone_size: -; j_call: TRBJ1-4; d_call: -; cdr3_nt: TGCGCCAGCAGCCACGCTCCCCGGAGGGACCCCAATGAAAAACTGTTTTTT; cdr3_aa: CASSHAPRRDPNEKLFF
v_call: TRBV11-2; clone_size: few; j_call: TRBJ2-7; d_call: TRBD1; cdr3_nt: TGTGCCAGCAGCTCCTGGACAGGGGGCGAGCAGTACTTC; cdr3_aa: CASSSWTGGEQYF
v_call: TRBV7-9; clone_size: -; j_call: TRBJ1-6; d_call: TRBD1; cdr3_nt: TGTGCCAGCAGCTTAGCGGTGACAGGGCCAAGGCCACCCCTCCACTTT; cdr3_aa: CASSLAVTGPRPPLHF
v_call: TRBV28; clone_size: -; j_call: TRBJ2-4; d_call: -; cdr3_nt: TGTGCCAGCAGTTCTCGGGTGGGACGGGCTCTTTGTTTAGCCAAAAACATTCAGTACTTC; cdr3_aa: CASSSRVGRALCLAKNIQYF
v_call: TRBV12-5; clone_size: few; j_call: TRBJ2-2; d_call: -; cdr3_nt: TGTGCTAGTGGTTTGGGACAGAGCACCGGGGAGCTGTTTTTT; cdr3_aa: CASGLGQSTGELFF
v_call: TRBV3-1; clone_size: -; j_call: TRBJ2-2; d_call: -; cdr3_nt: TGTGCCAGCAGCCTCACCGCAGTATCCGGGGAGCTGTTTTTT; cdr3_aa: CASSLTAVSGELFF
v_call: TRBV19; clone_size: few; j_call: TRBJ1-2; d_call: -; cdr3_nt: TGTGCCAGTAGTATGTTAGGGGCTTCTAACTATGGCTACACCTTC; cdr3_aa: CASSMLGASNYGYTF
v_call: TRBV2; clone_size: few; j_call: TRBJ2-7; d_call: TRBD1; cdr3_nt: TGTGCCAGCAACCGGCGGGACAGGGGATACGAGCAGTACTTC; cdr3_aa: CASNRRDRGYEQYF
v_call: TRBV10-3; clone_size: -; j_call: TRBJ2-5; d_call: -; cdr3_nt: TGTGCCATCAGCCTGGGGACACCAGAGACCCAGTACTTC; cdr3_aa: CAISLGTPETQYF
v_call: TRBV7-2; clone_size: -; j_call: TRBJ1-2; d_call: -; cdr3_nt: TGTGCCAGCAGCTTAGAAATACAGGACGGTGGCTACACCTTC; cdr3_aa: CASSLEIQDGGYTF
v_call: TRBV12-3/TRBV12-4; clone_size: many; j_call: TRBJ1-2; d_call: -; cdr3_nt: TGTGCCAGCAGTTTTCATTCGGTTGGCTACACCTTC; cdr3_aa: CASSFHSVGYTF
v_call: TRBV29-1; clone_size: few; j_call: TRBJ2-7; d_call: -; cdr3_nt: TGCAGCGTTGAGGGACCCTACGAGCAGTACTTC; cdr3_aa: CSVEGPYEQYF
v_call: TRBV20-1; clone_size: -; j_call: TRBJ2-7; d_call: -; cdr3_nt: TGCAGTGCTAGTATCGGGGGTACATCCTACGAGCAGTACTTC; cdr3_aa: CSASIGGTSYEQYF
v_call: TRBV20-1; clone_size: -; j_call: TRBJ2-7; d_call: TRBD2; cdr3_nt: TGCAGTGCGGATCCCGGGACTAGCGGGGTCTGGGAGCAGTACTTC; cdr3_aa: CSADPGTSGVWEQYF
v_call: TRBV11-2; clone_size: few; j_call: TRBJ2-7; d_call: TRBD2; cdr3_nt: TGTGCCAGCGGGGGGGGGTGGCAAGAGCAGTACTTC; cdr3_aa: CASGGGWQEQYF
v_call: TRBV7-6; clone_size: -; j_call: TRBJ1-1; d_call: -; cdr3_nt: TGTGCCAGCAGCCACGGAACGGGACCACTGAACACTGAAGCTTTCTTT; cdr3_aa: CASSHGTGPLNTEAFF
v_call: TRBV29-1; clone_size: -; j_call: TRBJ2-7; d_call: -; cdr3_nt: TGCAGCGTTCGGCAGGGAATGTACGAGCAGTACTTC; cdr3_aa: CSVRQGMYEQYF
v_call: TRBV5-6; clone_size: -; j_call: TRBJ2-2; d_call: TRBD2; cdr3_nt: TGTGCCAGCAGCTTGGAGCTAGCGGGAGCGGTCGGGGAGCTGTTTTTT; cdr3_aa: CASSLELAGAVGELFF
v_call: TRBV7-9; clone_size: many; j_call: TRBJ1-5; d_call: -; cdr3_nt: TGTGCCAGCAGCTTTCTCACAGGGAATCAGCCCCAGCATTTT; cdr3_aa: CASSFLTGNQPQHF
v_call: TRBV6-2/TRBV6-3; clone_size: -; j_call: TRBJ1-1; d_call: -; cdr3_nt: TGTGCCAGCAGTTACATGGGAGGAGTGACTGAAGCTTTCTTT; cdr3_aa: CASSYMGGVTEAFF
v_call: TRBV9; clone_size: -; j_call: TRBJ1-2; d_call: TRBD1; cdr3_nt: TGTGCCAGCAGCGTAGGCGGGCAGGGGGACTATGGCTACACCTTC; cdr3_aa: CASSVGGQGDYGYTF
v_call: TRBV2; clone_size: few; j_call: TRBJ1-4; d_call: TRBD1; cdr3_nt: TGTGCCAGCACCGGACAGGGGATGGGCGAAAAACTGTTTTTT; cdr3_aa: CASTGQGMGEKLFF
v_call: TRBV7-2; clone_size: -; j_call: TRBJ1-2; d_call: -; cdr3_nt: TGTGCCAGCAGCTTACCGAGGCCTGGCTATGGCTACACCTTC; cdr3_aa: CASSLPRPGYGYTF
v_call: TRBV10-3; clone_size: few; j_call: TRBJ1-1; d_call: -; cdr3_nt: TGTGCCATCAGTGATTCTCGTTGGCCGAACACTGAAGCTTTCTTT; cdr3_aa: CAISDSRWPNTEAFF
v_call: TRBV12-3/TRBV12-4; clone_size: many; j_call: TRBJ2-6; d_call: -; cdr3_nt: TGTGCCAGCAGTTCGGGACTCAGCAGATCTGGGGCCAACGTCCTGACTTTC; cdr3_aa: CASSSGLSRSGANVLTF
v_call: TRBV18; clone_size: -; j_call: TRBJ1-1; d_call: TRBD1; cdr3_nt: TGTGCCAGCTCCCCGGGACAGGGGCTGAGGGCTGAAGCTTTCTTT; cdr3_aa: CASSPGQGLRAEAFF
v_call: TRBV11-2; clone_size: few; j_call: TRBJ1-1; d_call: -; cdr3_nt: TGTGCCAGCAGCCGGACAGTTCGTTGGGACACTGAAGCTTTCTTT; cdr3_aa: CASSRTVRWDTEAFF
v_call: TRBV7-9; clone_size: -; j_call: TRBJ2-7; d_call: -; cdr3_nt: TGTGCCAGCAGCTCCTGGGGCCCTAGAAACGAGCAGTACTTC; cdr3_aa: CASSSWGPRNEQYF
v_call: TRBV2; clone_size: -; j_call: TRBJ2-1; d_call: -; cdr3_nt: TGTGCCAGCAGTGAGGCTCCACTTGCCCAACATGAGCAGTTCTTC; cdr3_aa: CASSEAPLAQHEQFF
v_call: TRBV3-1; clone_size: -; j_call: TRBJ1-1; d_call: TRBD1; cdr3_nt: TGTGCCAGCAGCCAGGCCGGGACAGAGAACACTGAAGCTTTCTTT; cdr3_aa: CASSQAGTENTEAFF
v_call: TRBV7-9; clone_size: -; j_call: TRBJ2-7; d_call: TRBD1; cdr3_nt: TGTGCCAGCAGCTCAGGGGGCTGGTACGAGCAGTACTTC; cdr3_aa: CASSSGGWYEQYF
v_call: TRBV2; clone_size: -; j_call: TRBJ1-6; d_call: -; cdr3_nt: TGTGCCAGCAGTGAACTGGTAGGGGGAGGCTATAATTCACCCCTCCACTTT; cdr3_aa: CASSELVGGGYNSPLHF
v_call: TRBV7-9; clone_size: few; j_call: TRBJ2-7; d_call: -; cdr3_nt: TGTGCCAGCAGCTTAGCGCTTCATAGGGGCGGGGAGCAGTACTTC; cdr3_aa: CASSLALHRGGEQYF
v_call: TRBV28; clone_size: many; j_call: TRBJ2-4; d_call: -; cdr3_nt: TGTGCCAGCAGCCTGATTGCCCCTGGTGGAGCGAAAGAAAACATTCAGTACTTC; cdr3_aa: CASSLIAPGGAKENIQYF
v_call: TRBV6-6; clone_size: -; j_call: TRBJ1-2; d_call: TRBD1; cdr3_nt: TGTGCCAGCAGTTACTCGATATCATACGACACCACAGGGGAGCATGGCTACACCTTC; cdr3_aa: CASSYSISYDTTGEHGYTF
v_call: TRBV6-2/TRBV6-3; clone_size: -; j_call: TRBJ2-7; d_call: TRBD1; cdr3_nt: TGTGCCAGCAGTGAAAAAGGGGGACAGCTCTACGAGCAGTACTTC; cdr3_aa: CASSEKGGQLYEQYF
v_call: TRBV19; clone_size: -; j_call: TRBJ1-5; d_call: -; cdr3_nt: TGTGCCAGTAGTCCCCTGGGACGATATAGCAATCAGCCCCAGCATTTT; cdr3_aa: CASSPLGRYSNQPQHF
v_call: TRBV7-9; clone_size: -; j_call: TRBJ1-4; d_call: -; cdr3_nt: TGTGCCAGCAGCTTGTTAGTGGTCACTAATGAAAAACTGTTTTTT; cdr3_aa: CASSLLVVTNEKLFF
v_call: TRBV7-2; clone_size: few; j_call: TRBJ1-6; d_call: -; cdr3_nt: TGTGCCAGCAGCTTGGGGGCCACTAATTCACCCCTCCACTTT; cdr3_aa: CASSLGATNSPLHF
v_call: TRBV30; clone_size: -; j_call: TRBJ1-3; d_call: -; cdr3_nt: TGTGCCTACAATATGGGGTCTGGAAACACCATATATTTT; cdr3_aa: CAYNMGSGNTIYF
v_call: TRBV6-5; clone_size: many; j_call: TRBJ2-5; d_call: TRBD2; cdr3_nt: TGTGCCAGCAGTTTGGATAGCGGGGGCAAGACCCAGTACTTC; cdr3_aa: CASSLDSGGKTQYF
v_call: TRBV6-1; clone_size: -; j_call: TRBJ2-3; d_call: -; cdr3_nt: TGTGCCAGCGTTCCTTTTAGCGCTTACACAGATACGCAGTATTTT; cdr3_aa: CASVPFSAYTDTQYF
v_call: TRBV28; clone_size: -; j_call: TRBJ2-3; d_call: TRBD2; cdr3_nt: TGTGCCAGCAGTGCCCCCGGGACTAGCCCCGGTACGCAGTATTTT; cdr3_aa: CASSAPGTSPGTQYF